The source of this T cell receptor beta chain is a study of blood T cell repertoires in COVID-19. Study-wide context: PBMCs, B-cell-depleted T cells, or T cells were the source of the cDNA or gDNA that made up the material.

Per the original data handling: Reference gene primers were amplified, and this amplification served to estimate nucleated cell counts. Here immunoSEQ multiplex PCR was the method, and the copy in TCRdb shows in-frame clones only, minus some. For V, J and clone size, that table is used; D and trimming come from the DNA. Here the sample spans about 100,000 clones, 65% to 80% being singletons. Sequenced material: peripheral blood. The sequence derives from a man between 65 and 79 years old with acute or convalescent COVID-19.

The CDR3 reads CASSKDSLNSPLHF. Written as DNA, the CDR3 is TGTGCCAGCAGCAAGGACAGCCTTAATTCACCCCTCCACTTT. The rearrangement links TRBV5-4 to TRBJ1-6, with D possibly TRBD1 on 6 matching bases. V lost 4 bases and J lost 6, with 11 bases in between. Germline-derived CDR1 and CDR2 are SGHNT and YYREEE (reference sequence). There are 14 residues in the CDR3.